The T cell receptor (beta chain) described here comes from a study of T-cell memory formation after mild COVID-19. This clonotype was picked up a small number of times. MiXCR, run by TCRdb on the 5' RACE reads, gives a single entry per CDR3 protein. Of more than 250,000 distinct CDR3 sequences listed, 15% to 20% are singletons. The sequencing input was PBMCs or a T cell subset sorted from them (not recorded which). This receptor was obtained from a man aged 18 to 35 who had mild COVID-19 (a few samples of this study predate the infection). Cell type and time point are not known.

In DNA form, the CDR3 reads TGTGCCAGCAGTCTATACCTTGGGACGGATTATGGCTACACCTTC. Amino acid sequence: CASSLYLGTDYGYTF. The chain employs TRBV6-5 and TRBJ1-2, with TRBD1 as a possible D gene (5 bases). The CDR3 extends over 15 amino acids. Germline-derived CDR1 and CDR2 are MNHEY and SVGAGI. V shed 5 bases and J shed 5 bases, with 18 bases lying between them.